The clone carrying this T cell receptor (beta chain) was recorded a few times. The record originates from a study of blood T cell repertoires in COVID-19. Profiling relied on immunoSEQ multiplex PCR, and the TCRdb table lists in-frame clones only, not all of them. The sample has 400,000 or so clones, over 75% seen once. Per germline, CDR1 MNHEY and CDR2 SMNVEV (reference sequence). The CDR3 spans 20 residues. J was trimmed by 0 bases and V by 5 bases; bases with no gene match: 17. This TCR came from a middle-aged woman with COVID-19, enrolled during active disease. The sequencing input was peripheral blood. V is TRBV27 and J is TRBJ2-7; 12 nucleotides align to TRBD2. The CDR3 nucleotides read TGTGCCAGCAGTCCCCGACCCGCCGGTCGACTAGCGGGGGTCTCCTACGAGCAGTACTTC. It encodes CASSPRPAGRLAGVSYEQYF.